This T cell receptor beta chain emerged from a study of blood T cell repertoires in COVID-19. Study at large: There were acute and convalescent COVID-19 samples, and they came from the United States, Italy and Spain. From T cells, B-cell-depleted T cells, or PBMCs came the material, which was cDNA or gDNA.

In the source study's methods: It was from reference gene primer amplification that nucleated cell counts were estimated. Method: immunoSEQ multiplex PCR; TCRdb's copy keeps in-frame clones and lacks some. D and trimming were read from the DNA, whereas the V and J calls and clone size are those reported in that table. The sample includes approximately 72,000 clones, more than 80% of them seen just once. V dropped 5 bases and J dropped 1 base, with 16 bases sitting between them. The CDR3 has 16 amino acids. The germline CDR1 and CDR2 sequences are SGHRS and YFSETQ. Specimen: peripheral blood. V is TRBV5-1 and J is TRBJ1-3, with D possibly TRBD1 on 5 matching bases. The clonotype originates from a woman aged 80 or older with active or convalescent COVID-19. In DNA form, the CDR3 reads TGCGCCAGCAGACTTGGGGGGGTGTCTTCTGGAAACACCATATATTTT. It codes for CASRLGGVSSGNTIYF.